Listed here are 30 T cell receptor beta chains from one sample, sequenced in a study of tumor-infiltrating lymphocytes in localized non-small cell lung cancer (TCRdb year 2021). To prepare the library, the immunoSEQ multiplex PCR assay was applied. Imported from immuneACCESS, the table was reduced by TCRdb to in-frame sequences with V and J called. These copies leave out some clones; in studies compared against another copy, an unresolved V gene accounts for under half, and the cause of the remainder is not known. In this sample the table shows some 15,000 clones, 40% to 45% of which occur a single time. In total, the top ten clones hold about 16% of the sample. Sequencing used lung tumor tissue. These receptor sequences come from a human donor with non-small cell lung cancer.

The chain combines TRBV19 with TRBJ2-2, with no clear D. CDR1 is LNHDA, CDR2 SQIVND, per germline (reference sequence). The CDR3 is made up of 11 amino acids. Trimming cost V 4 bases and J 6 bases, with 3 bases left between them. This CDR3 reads CASSTPGELFF. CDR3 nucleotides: TGTGCCAGTAGTACGCCCGGGGAGCTGTTTTTT.

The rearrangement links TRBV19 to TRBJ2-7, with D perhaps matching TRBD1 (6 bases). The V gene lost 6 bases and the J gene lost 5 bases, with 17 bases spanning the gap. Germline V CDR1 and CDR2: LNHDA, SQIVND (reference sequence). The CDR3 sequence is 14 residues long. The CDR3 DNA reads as TGTGCCAGTAGCCGGGACACCCCGACGGACGAGCAGTACTTC. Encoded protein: CASSRDTPTDEQYF.

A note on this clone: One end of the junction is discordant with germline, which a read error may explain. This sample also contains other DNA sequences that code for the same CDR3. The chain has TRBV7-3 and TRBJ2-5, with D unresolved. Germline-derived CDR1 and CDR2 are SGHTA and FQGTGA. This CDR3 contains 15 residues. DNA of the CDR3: TGCGCCAGCAGCCAAGGATTGGGCGTGGGCGAGACCCAGTACTTC. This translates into CASSQGLGVGETQYF.

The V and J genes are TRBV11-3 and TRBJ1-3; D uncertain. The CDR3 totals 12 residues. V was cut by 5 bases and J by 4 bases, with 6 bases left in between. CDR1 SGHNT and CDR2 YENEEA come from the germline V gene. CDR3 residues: CASSPYGNTIYF. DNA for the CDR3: TGTGCCAGCAGCCCGTACGGAAACACCATATATTTT. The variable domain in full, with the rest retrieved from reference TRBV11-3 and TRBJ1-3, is EAGVVQSPRYKIIEKKQPVAFWCNPISGHNTLYWYLQNLGQGPELLIRYENEEAVDDSQLPKDRFSAERLKGVDSTLKIQPAELGDSAVYLCASSPYGNTIYFGEGSWLTVV.

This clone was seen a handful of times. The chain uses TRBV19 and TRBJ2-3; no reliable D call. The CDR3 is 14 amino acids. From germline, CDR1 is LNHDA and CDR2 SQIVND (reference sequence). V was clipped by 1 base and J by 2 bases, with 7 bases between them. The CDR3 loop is CASSIGGNTDTQYF. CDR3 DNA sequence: TGTGCCAGTAGTATAGGGGGTAACACAGATACGCAGTATTTT.

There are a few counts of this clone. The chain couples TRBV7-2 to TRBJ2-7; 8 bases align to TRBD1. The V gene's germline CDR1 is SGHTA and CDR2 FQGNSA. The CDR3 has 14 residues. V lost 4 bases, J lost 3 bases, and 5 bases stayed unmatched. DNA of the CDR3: TGTGCCAGCAGCTACGGACAGGGTCACTACGAGCAGTACTTC. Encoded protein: CASSYGQGHYEQYF.

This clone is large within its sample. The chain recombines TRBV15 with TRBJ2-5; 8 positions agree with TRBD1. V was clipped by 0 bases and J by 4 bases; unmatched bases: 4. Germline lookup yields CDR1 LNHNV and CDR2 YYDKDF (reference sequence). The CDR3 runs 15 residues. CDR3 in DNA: TGTGCCACCAGCAGAGACAGGGGGCTAGGAGAGACCCAGTACTTC. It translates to CATSRDRGLGETQYF. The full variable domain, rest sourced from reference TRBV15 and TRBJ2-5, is DAMVIQNPRYQVTQFGKPVTLSCSQTLNHNVMYWYQQKSSQAPKLLFHYYDKDFNNEADTPDNFQSRRPNTSFCFLDIRSPGLGDTAMYLCATSRDRGLGETQYFGPGTRLLVL.

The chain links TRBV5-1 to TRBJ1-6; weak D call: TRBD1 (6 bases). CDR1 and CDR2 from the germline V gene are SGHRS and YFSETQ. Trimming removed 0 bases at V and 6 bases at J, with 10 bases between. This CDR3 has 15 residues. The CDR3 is CASSLEGGGNSPLHF. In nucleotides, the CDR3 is TGCGCCAGCAGCTTGGAAGGGGGGGGTAATTCACCCCTCCACTTT.

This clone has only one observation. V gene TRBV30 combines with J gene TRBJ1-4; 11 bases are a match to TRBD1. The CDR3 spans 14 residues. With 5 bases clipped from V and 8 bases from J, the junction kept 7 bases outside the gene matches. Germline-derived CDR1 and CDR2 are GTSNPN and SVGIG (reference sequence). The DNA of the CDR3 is TGTGCCTGGGGGACAGGGGGATTTGTCGAAAAACTGTTTTTT. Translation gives CAWGTGGFVEKLFF.

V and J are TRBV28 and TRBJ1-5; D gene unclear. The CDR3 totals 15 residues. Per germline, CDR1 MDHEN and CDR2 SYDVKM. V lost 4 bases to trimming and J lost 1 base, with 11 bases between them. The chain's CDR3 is CASSSSATSNQPQHF. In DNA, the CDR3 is TGTGCCAGCAGTTCGTCAGCCACAAGCAATCAGCCCCAGCATTTT.

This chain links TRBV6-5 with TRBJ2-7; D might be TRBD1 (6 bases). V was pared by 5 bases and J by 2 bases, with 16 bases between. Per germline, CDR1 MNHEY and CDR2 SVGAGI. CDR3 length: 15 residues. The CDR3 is CASSLQGWGPYEQYF. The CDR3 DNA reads TGTGCCAGCAGTCTGCAGGGGTGGGGGCCCTACGAGCAGTACTTC.

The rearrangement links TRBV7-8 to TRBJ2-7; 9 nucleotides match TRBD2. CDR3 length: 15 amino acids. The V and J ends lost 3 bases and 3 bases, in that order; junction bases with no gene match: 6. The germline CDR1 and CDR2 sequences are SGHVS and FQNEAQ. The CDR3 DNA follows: TGTGCCAGCAGCTTGTCTCGTAGCGGGGGCTACGAGCAGTACTTC. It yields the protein CASSLSRSGGYEQYF.

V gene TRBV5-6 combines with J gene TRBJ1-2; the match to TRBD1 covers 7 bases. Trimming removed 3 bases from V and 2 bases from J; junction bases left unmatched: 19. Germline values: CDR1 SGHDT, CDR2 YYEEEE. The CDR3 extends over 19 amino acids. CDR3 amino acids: CASSYPSPRWDSRNYGYTF. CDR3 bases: TGTGCCAGCAGCTACCCCTCCCCTCGTTGGGACAGCCGGAACTATGGCTACACCTTC.

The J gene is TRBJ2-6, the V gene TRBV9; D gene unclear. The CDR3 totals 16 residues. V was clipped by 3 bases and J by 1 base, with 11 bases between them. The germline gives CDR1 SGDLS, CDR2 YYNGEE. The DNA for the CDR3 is TGTGCCAGCAGCGGATCCAGTTTTTCTGGGGCCAACGTCCTGACTTTC. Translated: CASSGSSFSGANVLTF.

As DNA, the CDR3 is TGTGCCAGCAGCCCCCTCCGGGGGGTCGGAGGCTACACCTTC. Protein sequence: CASSPLRGVGGYTF. This chain uses TRBV11-2 with TRBJ1-2, with D perhaps matching TRBD1 (5 bases). This CDR3 region has 14 residues. CDR1 and CDR2 (germline): SGHAT, FQNNGV. V was shortened by 5 bases and J by 8 bases, with 18 bases between the two germline ends.

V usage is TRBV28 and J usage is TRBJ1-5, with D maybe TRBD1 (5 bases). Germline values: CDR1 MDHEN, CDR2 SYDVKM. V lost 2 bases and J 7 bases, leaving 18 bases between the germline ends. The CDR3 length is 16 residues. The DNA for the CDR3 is TGTGCCAGCAGTTTACCCTCCGCTTCGAGGGACCAGCCCCAGCATTTT. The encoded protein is CASSLPSASRDQPQHF.

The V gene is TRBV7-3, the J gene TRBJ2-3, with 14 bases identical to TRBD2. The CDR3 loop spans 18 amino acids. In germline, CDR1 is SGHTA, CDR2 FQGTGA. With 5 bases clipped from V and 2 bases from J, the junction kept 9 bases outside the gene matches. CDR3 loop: CASSPGLAGGPSTDTQYF. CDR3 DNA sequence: TGTGCCAGCAGCCCTGGACTAGCGGGGGGCCCGTCCACAGATACGCAGTATTTT. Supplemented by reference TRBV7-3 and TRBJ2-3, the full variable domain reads GAGVSQTPSNKVTEKGKYVELRCDPISGHTALYWYRQSLGQGPEFLIYFQGTGAADDSGLPNDRFFAVRPEGSVSTLKIQRTERGDSAVYLCASSPGLAGGPSTDTQYFGPGTRLTVL.

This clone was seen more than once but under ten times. DNA for the CDR3: TGTGCCAGCAGCCCGGAGCGGGGGAGCTCCTACAATGAGCAGTTCTTC. It specifies CASSPERGSSYNEQFF. The chain couples TRBV7-3 to TRBJ2-1, with 8 positions matching TRBD2. This CDR3 is built from 16 residues. Trimming cost V 5 bases and J 0 bases; bases outside gene matches: 6. CDR1 is SGHTA, CDR2 FQGTGA, per germline. The variable domain in full, completed from reference TRBV7-3 and TRBJ2-1, reads GAGVSQTPSNKVTEKGKYVELRCDPISGHTALYWYRQSLGQGPEFLIYFQGTGAADDSGLPNDRFFAVRPEGSVSTLKIQRTERGDSAVYLCASSPERGSSYNEQFFGPGTRLTVL.

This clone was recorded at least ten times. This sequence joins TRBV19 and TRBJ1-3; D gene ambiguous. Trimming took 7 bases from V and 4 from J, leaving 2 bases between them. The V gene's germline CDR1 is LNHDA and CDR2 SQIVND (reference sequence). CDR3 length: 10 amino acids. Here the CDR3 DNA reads TGTGCCAGTACAGGAAACACCATATATTTT. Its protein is CASTGNTIYF.

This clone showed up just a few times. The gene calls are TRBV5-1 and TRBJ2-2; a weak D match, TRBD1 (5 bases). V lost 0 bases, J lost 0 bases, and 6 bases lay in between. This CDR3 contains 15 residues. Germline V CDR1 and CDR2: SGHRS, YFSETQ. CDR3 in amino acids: CASSLATANTGELFF. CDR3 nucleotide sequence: TGCGCCAGCAGCTTGGCGACAGCGAACACCGGGGAGCTGTTTTTT.

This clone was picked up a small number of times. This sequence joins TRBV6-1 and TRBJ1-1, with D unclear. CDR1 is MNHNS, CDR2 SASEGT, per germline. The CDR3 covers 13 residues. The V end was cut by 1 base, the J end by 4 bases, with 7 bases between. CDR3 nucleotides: TGTGCCAGCAGTGAAGGCATCCCCACTGAAGCTTTCTTT. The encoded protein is CASSEGIPTEAFF.

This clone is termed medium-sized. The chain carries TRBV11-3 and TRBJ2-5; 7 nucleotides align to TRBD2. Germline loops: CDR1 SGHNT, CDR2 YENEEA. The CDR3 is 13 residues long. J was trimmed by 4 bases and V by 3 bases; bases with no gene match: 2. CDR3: CASSLREGETQYF. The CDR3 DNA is TGTGCCAGCAGCTTGAGGGAGGGAGAGACCCAGTACTTC. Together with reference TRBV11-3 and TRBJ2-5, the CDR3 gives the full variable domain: EAGVVQSPRYKIIEKKQPVAFWCNPISGHNTLYWYLQNLGQGPELLIRYENEEAVDDSQLPKDRFSAERLKGVDSTLKIQPAELGDSAVYLCASSLREGETQYFGPGTRLLVL.

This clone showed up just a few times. CDR3: CASSLAAAYEQYF. In DNA form, the CDR3 reads TGTGCCAGCAGCTTAGCCGCAGCCTACGAGCAGTACTTC. The chain employs TRBV7-2 and TRBJ2-7; D unresolved. V shed 0 bases and J shed 2 bases, with 5 bases lying between them. The CDR3 loop spans 13 amino acids. Germline CDR1 and CDR2: SGHTA and FQGNSA.

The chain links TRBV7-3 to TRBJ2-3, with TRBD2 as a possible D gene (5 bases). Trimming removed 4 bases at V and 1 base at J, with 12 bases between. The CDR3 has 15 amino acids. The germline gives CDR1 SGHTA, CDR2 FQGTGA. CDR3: CASSSREAGTDTQYF. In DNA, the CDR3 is TGTGCCAGCAGCTCCCGGGAAGCGGGCACAGATACGCAGTATTTT.

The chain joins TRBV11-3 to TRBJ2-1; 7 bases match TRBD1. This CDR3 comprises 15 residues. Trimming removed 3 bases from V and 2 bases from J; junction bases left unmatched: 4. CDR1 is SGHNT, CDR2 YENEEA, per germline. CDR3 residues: CASSFERGPYNEQFF. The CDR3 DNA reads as TGTGCCAGCAGCTTTGAGAGGGGGCCCTACAATGAGCAGTTCTTC. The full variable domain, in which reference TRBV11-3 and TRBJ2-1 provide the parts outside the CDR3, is EAGVVQSPRYKIIEKKQPVAFWCNPISGHNTLYWYLQNLGQGPELLIRYENEEAVDDSQLPKDRFSAERLKGVDSTLKIQPAELGDSAVYLCASSFERGPYNEQFFGPGTRLTVL.

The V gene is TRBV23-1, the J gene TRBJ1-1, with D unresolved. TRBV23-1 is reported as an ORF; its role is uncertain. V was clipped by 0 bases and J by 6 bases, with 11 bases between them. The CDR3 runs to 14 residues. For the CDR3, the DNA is TGCGCCAGCAGTCAATCGACAAAGGAACCTGAAGCTTTCTTT. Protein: CASSQSTKEPEAFF.

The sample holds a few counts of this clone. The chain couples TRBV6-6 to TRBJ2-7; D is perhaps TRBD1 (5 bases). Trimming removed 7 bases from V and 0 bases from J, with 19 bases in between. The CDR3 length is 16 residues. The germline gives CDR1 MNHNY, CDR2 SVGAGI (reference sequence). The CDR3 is CASNPTGRSLSYEQYF. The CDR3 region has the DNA TGTGCCAGCAACCCCACAGGACGGAGCCTCTCCTACGAGCAGTACTTC.

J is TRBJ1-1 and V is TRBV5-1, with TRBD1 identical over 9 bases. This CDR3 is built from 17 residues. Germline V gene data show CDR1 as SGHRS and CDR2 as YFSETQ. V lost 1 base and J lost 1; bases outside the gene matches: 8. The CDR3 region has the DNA TGCGCCAGCAGCTTGACCGGGACAGGGCAGGGGAACACTGAAGCTTTCTTT. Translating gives CASSLTGTGQGNTEAFF.

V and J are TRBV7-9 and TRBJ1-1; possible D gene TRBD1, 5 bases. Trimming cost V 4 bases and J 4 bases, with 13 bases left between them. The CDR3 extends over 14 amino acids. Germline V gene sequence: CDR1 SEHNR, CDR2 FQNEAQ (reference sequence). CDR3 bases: TGTGCCAGCAGCTCCAGGGCCAGAGTCACTGAAGCTTTCTTT. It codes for CASSSRARVTEAFF.

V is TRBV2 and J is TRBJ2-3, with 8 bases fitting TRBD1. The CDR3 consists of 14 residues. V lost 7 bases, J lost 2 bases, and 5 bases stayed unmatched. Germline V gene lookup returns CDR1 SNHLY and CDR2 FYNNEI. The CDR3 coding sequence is TGTGCCAGCATCAGGACAGGGATCACAGATACGCAGTATTTT. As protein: CASIRTGITDTQYF.